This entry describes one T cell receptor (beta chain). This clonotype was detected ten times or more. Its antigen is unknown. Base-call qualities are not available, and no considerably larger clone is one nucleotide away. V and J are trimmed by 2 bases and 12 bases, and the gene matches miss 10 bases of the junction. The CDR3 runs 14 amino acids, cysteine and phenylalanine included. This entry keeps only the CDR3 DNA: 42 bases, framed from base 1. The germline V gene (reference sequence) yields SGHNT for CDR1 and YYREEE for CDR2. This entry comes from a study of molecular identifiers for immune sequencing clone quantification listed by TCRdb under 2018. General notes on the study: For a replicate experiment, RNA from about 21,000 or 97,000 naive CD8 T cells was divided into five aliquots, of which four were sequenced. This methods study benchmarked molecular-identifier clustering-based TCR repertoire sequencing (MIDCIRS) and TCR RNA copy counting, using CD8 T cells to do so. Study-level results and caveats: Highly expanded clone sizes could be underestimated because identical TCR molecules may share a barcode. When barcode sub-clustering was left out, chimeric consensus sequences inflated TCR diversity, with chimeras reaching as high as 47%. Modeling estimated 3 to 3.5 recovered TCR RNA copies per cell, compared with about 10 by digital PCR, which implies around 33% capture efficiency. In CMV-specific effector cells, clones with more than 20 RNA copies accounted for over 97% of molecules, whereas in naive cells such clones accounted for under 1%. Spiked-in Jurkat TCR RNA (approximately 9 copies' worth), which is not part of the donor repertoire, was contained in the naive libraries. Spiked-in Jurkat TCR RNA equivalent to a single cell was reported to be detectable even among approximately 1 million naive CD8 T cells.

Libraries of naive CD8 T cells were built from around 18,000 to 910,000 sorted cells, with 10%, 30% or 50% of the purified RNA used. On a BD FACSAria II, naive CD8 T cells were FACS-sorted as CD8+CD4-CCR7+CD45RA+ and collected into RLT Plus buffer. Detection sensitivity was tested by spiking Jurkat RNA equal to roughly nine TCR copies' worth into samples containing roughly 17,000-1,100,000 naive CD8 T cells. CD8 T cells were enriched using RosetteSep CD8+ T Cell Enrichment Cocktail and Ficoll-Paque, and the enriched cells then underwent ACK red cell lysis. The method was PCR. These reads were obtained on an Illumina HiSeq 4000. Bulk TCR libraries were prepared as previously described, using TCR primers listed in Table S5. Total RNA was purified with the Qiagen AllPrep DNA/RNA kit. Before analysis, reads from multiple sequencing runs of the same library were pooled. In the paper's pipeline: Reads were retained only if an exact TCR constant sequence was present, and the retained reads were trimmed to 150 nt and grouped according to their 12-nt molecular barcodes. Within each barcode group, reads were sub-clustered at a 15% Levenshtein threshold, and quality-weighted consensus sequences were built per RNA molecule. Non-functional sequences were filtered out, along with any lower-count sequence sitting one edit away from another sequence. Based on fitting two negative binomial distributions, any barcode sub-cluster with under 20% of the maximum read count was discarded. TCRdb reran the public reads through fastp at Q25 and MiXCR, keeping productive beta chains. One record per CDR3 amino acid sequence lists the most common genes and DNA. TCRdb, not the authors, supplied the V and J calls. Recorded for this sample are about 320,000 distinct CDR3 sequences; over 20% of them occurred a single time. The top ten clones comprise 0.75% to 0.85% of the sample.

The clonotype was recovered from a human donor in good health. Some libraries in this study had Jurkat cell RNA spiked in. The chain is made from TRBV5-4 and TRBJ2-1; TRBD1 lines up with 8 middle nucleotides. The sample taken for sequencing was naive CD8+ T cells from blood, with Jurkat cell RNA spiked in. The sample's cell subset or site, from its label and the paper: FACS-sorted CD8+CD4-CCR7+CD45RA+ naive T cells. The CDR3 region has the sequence CASSFFGTGGGQFF. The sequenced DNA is TGTGCCAGCAGCTTTTTCGGGACAGGCGGCGGGCAGTTCTTC.